The rows below give T cell receptor beta chains drawn from one sample of a study of shared clonotypes between healthy human individuals. Clones were read by immunoSEQ multiplex PCR, and TCRdb kept only the in-frame ones, dropping some. The sample holds some 1 million clones; under 80% are singletons and the top ten take over 1.3%. Sequencing input: memory CD4+ T cells sorted from blood. The receptors shown here come from a man between 18 and 29 years old in good health. Both conserved end residues are part of each CDR3. Fields, in order: V gene, D gene, clone size, J gene, CDR3 DNA, CDR3 protein. The D gene is left open where the match is weak. Expanded clones are given a class, and other clones once, few, many or no size at all.

>TRBV21-1|.|.|TRBJ2-7
TGTGCCAGCACCAAATACAGGGGAAGCTACGAGCAGTACTTC
CASTKYRGSYEQYF
>TRBV12-5|TRBD1|.|TRBJ2-2
TGTGCTAGTGGTCCCCGGGACAGGGGCACCGGGGAGCTGTTTTTT
CASGPRDRGTGELFF
>TRBV11-2|TRBD1|once|TRBJ1-1
TGTGCCAGCAGCTCCTGGACAGGGGGCACTGAAGCTTTCTTT
CASSSWTGGTEAFF
>TRBV30|.|.|TRBJ1-1
TGTGCCTGGAGTGTTGTGAACACTGAAGCTTTCTTT
CAWSVVNTEAFF
>TRBV7-2|.|.|TRBJ1-1
TGTGCCAGCAGCGTACGGACAGAAGCTTTCTTT
CASSVRTEAFF
>TRBV11-3|TRBD2|.|TRBJ2-7
TGTGCCAGCAGCTTAGGCGGCGGGAGCTCCGAGCAGTACTTC
CASSLGGGSSEQYF
>TRBV6-5|.|.|TRBJ1-5
TGTGCCAGCAGCCCCGGGGGGAATCAGCCCCAGCATTTT
CASSPGGNQPQHF
>TRBV19|.|.|TRBJ1-5
TGTGCCAGTAGTATCGAGAGGAGCAGCGGCAATCAGCCCCAGCATTTT
CASSIERSSGNQPQHF
>TRBV4-2|.|.|TRBJ2-6
TGTGCCAGCAGCCAAGACTCGGCAAGGGGCGCTGGGGCCAACGTCCTGACTTTC
CASSQDSARGAGANVLTF
>TRBV15|.|few|TRBJ2-6
TGTGCCACCAGCAGAGGGAGTCAGACACCTGGGGCCAACGTCCTGACTTTC
CATSRGSQTPGANVLTF
>TRBV6-1|.|.|TRBJ1-5
TGTGCCAGCAGTGAAGTGGCGGGGAATCAGCCCCAGCATTTT
CASSEVAGNQPQHF
>TRBV19|.|.|TRBJ2-2
TGTGCCAGTAGTATCAATTTGGGGAACACCGGGGAGCTGTTTTTT
CASSINLGNTGELFF
>TRBV7-2|TRBD1|.|TRBJ1-1
TGTGCCAGCAGCTTGGGACAGACGAACACTGAAGCTTTCTTT
CASSLGQTNTEAFF
>TRBV5-6|.|.|TRBJ1-1
TGTGCCAGCAGCTTGGTCGGGGACTGGAACACTGAAGCTTTCTTT
CASSLVGDWNTEAFF
>TRBV2|.|.|TRBJ1-5
TGTGCCAGCAACGCGGGTTTCGGCAATCAGCCCCAGCATTTT
CASNAGFGNQPQHF
>TRBV15|TRBD2|.|TRBJ2-3
TGTGCCACCAGCAAAGGGAGGGCCACAGATACGCAGTATTTT
CATSKGRATDTQYF
>TRBV5-1|TRBD1|.|TRBJ2-5
TGCGCCAGCAGCTCCCGGACAGGGCTATGGGAGACCCAGTACTTC
CASSSRTGLWETQYF
>TRBV19|TRBD1|.|TRBJ1-5
TGTGCCAGTAGTGGACAGGGCGGCAATCAGCCCCAGCATTTT
CASSGQGGNQPQHF
>TRBV6-1|TRBD2|.|TRBJ2-7
TGTGCCAGCAGGACTAGCGGCTCCTACGAGCAGTACTTC
CASRTSGSYEQYF
>TRBV2|.|.|TRBJ2-1
TGTGCCAGCAGGTTGCGGACTACTGGTCATGAGCAGTTCTTC
CASRLRTTGHEQFF
>TRBV7-2|.|once|TRBJ2-6
TGTGCCAGCAGCTCTGGGGCCAACGTCCTGACTTTC
CASSSGANVLTF
>TRBV7-8|TRBD2|many|TRBJ2-3
TGTGCCAGCAGCTTAAGGACTAGCGGTCCAGTCGGTACGCAGTATTTT
CASSLRTSGPVGTQYF
>TRBV5-3|TRBD1|.|TRBJ1-2
TGTGCCAGAAGGTGGGACAGGGGGGCTTATGGCTACACCTTC
CARRWDRGAYGYTF
>TRBV5-1|.|.|TRBJ2-7
TGCGCCAGCAGCTTGGACAGGCTCGAGCAGTACTTC
CASSLDRLEQYF
>TRBV30|TRBD2|.|TRBJ2-7
TGTGCTGCTAGCGGGGGGGCCTACGAGCAGTACTTC
CAASGGAYEQYF
>TRBV18|TRBD1|.|TRBJ1-1
TGTGCCAGCTCACTAATGACAGGGGATCAGAACACTGAAGCTTTCTTT
CASSLMTGDQNTEAFF
>TRBV19|.|.|TRBJ1-4
TGTGCCAGTAGTACGCAGGCTATCGGAGAAAAACTGTTTTTT
CASSTQAIGEKLFF